One and the same sample provided the 20 T cell receptor beta chains below, sequenced in a study of shared clonotypes between healthy human individuals. Profiling relied on immunoSEQ multiplex PCR, and the TCRdb table lists in-frame clones only, not all of them. The sample includes roughly 2,300,000 clones, just under 95% of them seen just once. Sequencing input: naive CD4+ T cells from PBMCs. Subset noted: CD45RA+ positively selected. The receptors shown here come from a man aged 18 to 29 in good health. Some clones in this sample may be carry-over from other donors' samples.

This chain's CDR3 is CASSFLAGTPDTQYF. The DNA for the CDR3 is TGTGCCAGCAGTTTTCTAGCGGGAACCCCAGATACGCAGTATTTT. The chain links TRBV11-3 to TRBJ2-3; 9 bases fit TRBD2. The junction had 8 bases not matched to a gene; V was cut back by 6 bases and J by 4 bases. The CDR3 loop spans 15 amino acids. CDR1 SGHNT and CDR2 YENEEA come from the germline V gene. The variable domain in full, with the rest retrieved from reference TRBV11-3 and TRBJ2-3, is EAGVVQSPRYKIIEKKQPVAFWCNPISGHNTLYWYLQNLGQGPELLIRYENEEAVDDSQLPKDRFSAERLKGVDSTLKIQPAELGDSAVYLCASSFLAGTPDTQYFGPGTRLTVL.

This clone was found once. The rearrangement uses TRBV29-1 and TRBJ2-7, with 8 bases aligning to TRBD1. Germline trimming cut 4 bases from V and 3 bases from J; bases unmatched to any gene: 8. Germline assignment: CDR1 SQVTM and CDR2 ANQGSEA. The CDR3 runs 14 residues. This CDR3 reads CSVGKQGADYEQYF. In nucleotides, the CDR3 is TGCAGCGTTGGGAAGCAGGGGGCAGACTACGAGCAGTACTTC.

The J gene is TRBJ2-3, the V gene TRBV15; D ambiguous. Between the trimmed V and J ends, which lost 0 bases and 5 bases, there was a span of 9 bases. Per germline, CDR1 LNHNV and CDR2 YYDKDF (reference sequence). This CDR3 has 14 residues. The CDR3 bases are TGTGCCACCAGCAGAGATTCTCCGGGAGATACGCAGTATTTT. It is translated as CATSRDSPGDTQYF.

As for this clone: This same CDR3 is encoded by further DNA sequences in the sample. The gene calls are TRBV5-1 and TRBJ2-2, with D hard to call. The ends were cut back, 2 bases at V and 3 bases at J, with 11 bases in the middle. This CDR3 is built from 15 residues. From germline, CDR1 is SGHRS and CDR2 YFSETQ. The CDR3 region is CASSLPRPDTGELFF. CDR3 DNA: TGCGCCAGCAGCTTACCACGGCCCGACACCGGGGAGCTGTTTTTT.

The chain has TRBV7-2 and TRBJ2-7, with D possibly being TRBD1 (5 bases). V lost 5 bases and J lost 4, with 21 bases in between. Per the germline V gene, CDR1 is SGHTA and CDR2 is FQGNSA. The CDR3 runs to 16 residues. The chain's CDR3 is CASSLGAYPLLYEQYF. The CDR3 bases are TGTGCCAGCAGCCTAGGGGCTTATCCCCTACTATACGAGCAGTACTTC.

This chain links TRBV4-1 with TRBJ1-2; 10 bases match TRBD1. The junction had 8 bases not matched to a gene; V was cut back by 3 bases and J by 13 bases. CDR3 length: 13 amino acids. The germline gives CDR1 MGHRA, CDR2 YSYEKL. CDR3 loop: CASSQSGTGVSTF. Written as DNA, the CDR3 is TGCGCCAGCAGCCAGTCCGGGACAGGGGTTTCCACCTTC.

The V call is TRBV28, the J call TRBJ1-3, with D possibly being TRBD1 (6 bases). V dropped 3 bases and J dropped 2 bases, with 8 bases sitting between them. In germline, CDR1 is MDHEN, CDR2 SYDVKM. There are 14 residues in the CDR3. CDR3 region: CASSFGDTGNTIYF. CDR3 bases: TGTGCCAGCAGTTTTGGGGACACTGGAAACACCATATATTTT.

This chain joins TRBV29-1 and TRBJ2-7; 9 nucleotides match TRBD1. The CDR3 length is 15 residues. The ends lost 5 bases at V and 3 bases at J; junction bases unmatched: 11. Germline values: CDR1 SQVTM, CDR2 ANQGSEA. Written as DNA, the CDR3 is TGCAGCGTTTGGGTATGGACAGGGGTCGACTACGAGCAGTACTTC. Protein: CSVWVWTGVDYEQYF.

A remark on this clone: The junction differs from germline at one of its ends, possibly a read error. The J gene is TRBJ1-1, the V gene TRBV25-1; maybe TRBD1 (6 bases). The germline gives CDR1 MGHDK, CDR2 SYGVNS. CDR3 length: 14 residues. In DNA, the CDR3 is TGTGCAAGCACCGCAGGGGTCATGAACACTGAAGCTTTCTTT. It encodes CASTAGVMNTEAFF.

V is TRBV7-2 and J is TRBJ2-7; D ambiguous. The CDR3 contains 16 residues. Germline V lookup: CDR1 SGHTA, CDR2 FQGNSA. V gave up 5 bases and J gave up 5 bases, with 22 bases separating them. As DNA, the CDR3 is TGTGCCAGCAGCCCGAAAGGCGACGGTCTCCTAAACGAGCAGTACTTC. It specifies CASSPKGDGLLNEQYF. The whole variable domain, filled in from reference TRBV7-2 and TRBJ2-7, reads GAGVSQSPSNKVTEKGKDVELRCDPISGHTALYWYRQSLGQGLEFLIYFQGNSAPDKSGLPSDRFSAERTGGSVSTLTIQRTQQEDSAVYLCASSPKGDGLLNEQYFGPGTRLTVT.

This sequence joins TRBV18 and TRBJ2-7; TRBD1 agrees at 10 bases. After removal of 0 bases from V and 6 bases from J, the junction contained 5 bases not matched to a gene. Germline CDR1 and CDR2: KGHSH and LQKENI. The CDR3 loop spans 15 amino acids. The CDR3 DNA reads TGTGCCAGCTCACCACCGGGACAGGGGACATCCGAGCAGTACTTC. This encodes CASSPPGQGTSEQYF.

This rearrangement joins TRBV18 to TRBJ1-1; D is uncertain. The CDR3 has 15 amino acids. The V and J ends lost 5 bases and 1 base respectively, with 14 bases between them. Germline CDR1 reads KGHSH; CDR2 reads LQKENI. This chain's CDR3 is CASSSGLVPNTEAFF. CDR3 in DNA: TGTGCCAGCTCAAGCGGTCTGGTTCCGAACACTGAAGCTTTCTTT.

Points on this clone: This may stem from a read error, because a much larger clone lies one nucleotide away. The sample carries other DNA sequences with the same CDR3. This rearrangement joins TRBV7-2 to TRBJ1-5; a weak D match, TRBD1 (6 bases). Germline V gene data show CDR1 as SGHTA and CDR2 as FQGNSA. With 5 bases removed from V and 7 bases from J, the gap between germline ends came to 12 bases. The CDR3 has 13 amino acids. The CDR3 DNA is TGTGCCAGCAGCGGCACAGGGAGCCAGCCCCAGCATTTT. As protein: CASSGTGSQPQHF.

This clone was observed a few times. V gene TRBV29-1 combines with J gene TRBJ1-1, with TRBD1 identical over 8 bases. The CDR3 has 13 residues. Per the germline V gene, CDR1 is SQVTM and CDR2 is ANQGSEA. The trim removed 4 bases at V and 6 bases at J, leaving 7 bases unmatched. Here the CDR3 reads CSVARTGLAEAFF. The CDR3 region has the DNA TGCAGCGTTGCACGGACAGGGCTCGCTGAAGCTTTCTTT.

The J gene is TRBJ1-5, the V gene TRBV7-2, with 10 bases aligning to TRBD1. CDR3 size: 16 residues. From germline, CDR1 is SGHTA and CDR2 FQGNSA. V shed 5 bases and J 3 bases; nucleotides not matched to a gene: 7. Written as DNA, the CDR3 is TGTGCCAGCAGCGCCCGGGACAGGGGTGCCAATCAGCCCCAGCATTTT. Translated: CASSARDRGANQPQHF.

The chain combines TRBV5-1 with TRBJ2-2; 10 bases are a match to TRBD1. The CDR3 covers 15 residues. The germline V gene encodes CDR1 SGHRS and CDR2 YFSETQ. The V segment lost 5 bases and the J segment 9 bases; nucleotides outside the gene matches: 10. CDR3 nucleotides: TGCGCCAGCAGTGCCGGGACAGGGGCCTCCCGGGAGCTGTTTTTT. This translates into CASSAGTGASRELFF.

V gene TRBV7-6 combines with J gene TRBJ1-6; D might be TRBD1 (6 bases). V was cut by 4 bases and J by 10 bases, with 20 bases left in between. In germline, CDR1 is SGHVS, CDR2 FNYEAQ. The CDR3 is made up of 16 amino acids. As DNA, the CDR3 is TGTGCCAGCAGCTCAACCCAGGGGAATGGGATGTCACCCCTCCACTTT. Its protein product is CASSSTQGNGMSPLHF.

On this clone itself: The same CDR3 can be traced to other DNA sequences in this sample. This chain connects TRBV7-8 to TRBJ2-7; no clear D gene. Between the trimmed V and J ends, which lost 2 bases and 4 bases, there was a span of 3 bases. The CDR3 has 11 amino acids. The V gene's germline CDR1 is SGHVS and CDR2 FQNEAQ. CDR3 sequence reads: CASSLNYEQYF. The CDR3 DNA is TGTGCCAGCAGCTTAAATTACGAGCAGTACTTC.

The chain carries TRBV7-2 and TRBJ1-2; 7 nucleotides match TRBD1. V dropped 1 base and J dropped 8; count of bases not matched to a gene: 1. Germline CDR1 is SGHTA and CDR2 is FQGNSA. This CDR3 has 12 amino acids. The CDR3 loop is CASSLVGGGYTF. The CDR3 DNA sequence: TGTGCCAGCAGCTTAGTAGGGGGCGGCTACACCTTC.

The rearrangement joins TRBV7-8 to TRBJ1-1; D is possibly TRBD1 (6 bases). This CDR3 has 15 amino acids. In germline, CDR1 is SGHVS, CDR2 FQNEAQ. V was trimmed by 5 bases and J by 11 bases, leaving 24 bases between them. The CDR3 DNA is TGTGCCAGCAGCCCCTTATCACAGGGCCTCAGAGGGGCTTTCTTT. Protein product: CASSPLSQGLRGAFF.